This passage covers 5 T cell receptor beta chains from one sample sequenced in a study of cytomegalovirus exposure and HLA in healthy donors. Primers: 60 Vbeta forward and 13 Jbeta reverse. Data came from immunoSEQ multiplex PCR; TCRdb stores just in-frame clones and leaves some out. Among 55,000 to 70,000 clones listed, about 61% were seen once. Sequenced material: PBMCs. These receptors were collected from a woman between 45 and 65 years old in good health and CMV-seronegative.

This clone was detected a few times. The chain couples TRBV5-1 to TRBJ1-1, with D unclear. V was cut by 3 bases and J by 1 base, with 7 bases left in between. The CDR3 has 13 residues. CDR1 and CDR2 (germline): SGHRS, YFSETQ. CDR3 nucleotide sequence: TGCGCCAGCAGCTGGCGACAGAACACTGAAGCTTTCTTT. Protein product: CASSWRQNTEAFF.

By share, this clone counts as medium-sized. The CDR3 coding sequence is TGTGCCAGCAGCTTAATCCGGGACACAGGGGAAAAACTGTTTTTT. Its translation is CASSLIRDTGEKLFF. This sequence joins TRBV6-5 and TRBJ1-4, with a possible D match to TRBD1 (6 bases). The germline CDR1 and CDR2 sequences are MNHEY and SVGAGI. The CDR3 consists of 15 residues. The germline V and J ends were trimmed by 6 bases and 8 bases, with 19 bases remaining between them.

This rearrangement joins TRBV18 to TRBJ2-7; 13 bases agree with TRBD2. V was pared by 5 bases and J by 7 bases, with 8 bases of the junction left unmatched. Germline V gene data show CDR1 as KGHSH and CDR2 as LQKENI. This CDR3 region has 15 residues. Written as DNA, the CDR3 is TGTGCCAGCTCAGGACTAGCGGGAGTATCTCATGAGCAGTACTTC. Amino acid sequence: CASSGLAGVSHEQYF.

The chain employs TRBV19 and TRBJ2-6, with D possibly being TRBD1 (6 bases). The CDR3 is 18 residues long. The V gene lost 6 bases and the J gene lost 2 bases, with 20 bases spanning the gap. The germline gives CDR1 LNHDA, CDR2 SQIVND (reference sequence). The CDR3 here is CASRTARQGNPGANVLTF. The DNA of the CDR3 is TGTGCCAGTAGGACGGCGAGGCAGGGGAATCCTGGGGCCAACGTCCTGACTTTC.

The gene calls are TRBV6-4 and TRBJ2-3; TRBD2 matches at 11 bases. The CDR3 length is 16 residues. Germline V gene lookup returns CDR1 MRHNA and CDR2 SNTAGT. Germline trimming cut 4 bases from V and 2 bases from J; bases unmatched to any gene: 5. CDR3 region: CASSVGLAGTTDTQYF. The CDR3 coding sequence is TGTGCCAGCAGTGTTGGACTAGCGGGCACCACAGATACGCAGTATTTT.